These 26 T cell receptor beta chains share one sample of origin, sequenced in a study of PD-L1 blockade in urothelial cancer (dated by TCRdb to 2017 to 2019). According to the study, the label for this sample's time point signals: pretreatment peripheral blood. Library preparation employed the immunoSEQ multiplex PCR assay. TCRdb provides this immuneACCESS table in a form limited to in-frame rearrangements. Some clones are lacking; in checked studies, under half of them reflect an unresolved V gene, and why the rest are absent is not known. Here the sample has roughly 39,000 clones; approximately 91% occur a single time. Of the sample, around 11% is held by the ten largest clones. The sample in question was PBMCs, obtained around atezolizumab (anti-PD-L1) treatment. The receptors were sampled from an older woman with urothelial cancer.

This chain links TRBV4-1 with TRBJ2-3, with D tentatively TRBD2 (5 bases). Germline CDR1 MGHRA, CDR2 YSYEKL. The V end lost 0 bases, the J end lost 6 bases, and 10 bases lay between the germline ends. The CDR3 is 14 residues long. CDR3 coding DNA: TGCGCCAGCAGCCAAGAATCTTGGGAGGATACGCAGTATTTT. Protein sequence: CASSQESWEDTQYF.

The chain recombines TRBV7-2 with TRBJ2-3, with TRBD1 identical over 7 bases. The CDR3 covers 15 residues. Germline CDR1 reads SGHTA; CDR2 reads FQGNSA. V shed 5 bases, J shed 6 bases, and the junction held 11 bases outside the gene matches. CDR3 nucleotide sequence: TGTGCCAGCAGCCACTCACAGGGGCTCGCGGATACGCAGTATTTT. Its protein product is CASSHSQGLADTQYF. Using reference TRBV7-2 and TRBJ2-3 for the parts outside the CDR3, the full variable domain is GAGVSQSPSNKVTEKGKDVELRCDPISGHTALYWYRQSLGQGLEFLIYFQGNSAPDKSGLPSDRFSAERTGGSVSTLTIQRTQQEDSAVYLCASSHSQGLADTQYFGPGTRLTVL.

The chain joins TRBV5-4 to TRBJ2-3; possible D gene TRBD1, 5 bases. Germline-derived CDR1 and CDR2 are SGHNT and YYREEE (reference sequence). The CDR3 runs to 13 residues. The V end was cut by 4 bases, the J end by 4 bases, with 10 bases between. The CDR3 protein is CASSPLGADTQYF. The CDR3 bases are TGTGCCAGCAGCCCCTTAGGGGCAGATACGCAGTATTTT.

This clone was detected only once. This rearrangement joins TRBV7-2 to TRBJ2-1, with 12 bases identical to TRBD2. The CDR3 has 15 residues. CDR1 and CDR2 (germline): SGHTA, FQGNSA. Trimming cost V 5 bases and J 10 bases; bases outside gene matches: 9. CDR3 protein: CASSPGASGRAEQFF. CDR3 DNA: TGTGCCAGCAGCCCTGGGGCTAGCGGGAGGGCGGAGCAGTTCTTC.

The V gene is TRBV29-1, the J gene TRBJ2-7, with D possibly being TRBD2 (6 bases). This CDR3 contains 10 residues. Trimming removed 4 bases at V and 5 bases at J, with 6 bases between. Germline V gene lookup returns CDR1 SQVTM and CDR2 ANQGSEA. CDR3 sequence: CSVGRDEQYF. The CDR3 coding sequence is TGCAGCGTTGGGAGGGACGAGCAGTACTTC.

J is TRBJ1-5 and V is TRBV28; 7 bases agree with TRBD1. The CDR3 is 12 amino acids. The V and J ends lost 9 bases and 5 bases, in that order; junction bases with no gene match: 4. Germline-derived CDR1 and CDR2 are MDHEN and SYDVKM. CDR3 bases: TGTGCCAGTCGACAGGGCTATCAGCCCCAGCATTTT. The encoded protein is CASRQGYQPQHF.

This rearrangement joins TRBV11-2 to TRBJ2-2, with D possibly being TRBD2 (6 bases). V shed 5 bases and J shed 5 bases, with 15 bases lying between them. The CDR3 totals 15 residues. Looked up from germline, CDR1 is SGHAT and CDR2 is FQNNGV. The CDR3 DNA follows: TGTGCCAGCAGCGGGGCTAGCGAGTGGACCGGGGAGCTGTTTTTT. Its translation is CASSGASEWTGELFF.

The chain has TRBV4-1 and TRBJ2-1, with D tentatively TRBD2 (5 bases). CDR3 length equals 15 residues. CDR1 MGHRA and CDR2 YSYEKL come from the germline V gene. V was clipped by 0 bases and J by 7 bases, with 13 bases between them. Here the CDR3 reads CASSQDSGVANEQFF. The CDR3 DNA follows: TGCGCCAGCAGCCAAGATTCCGGGGTAGCGAATGAGCAGTTCTTC.

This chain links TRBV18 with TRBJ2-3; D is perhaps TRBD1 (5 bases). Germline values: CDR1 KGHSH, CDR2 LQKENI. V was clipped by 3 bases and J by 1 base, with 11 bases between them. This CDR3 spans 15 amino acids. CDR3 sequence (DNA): TGTGCCAGCTCACCGGAGCAGGGTCGCACAGATACGCAGTATTTT. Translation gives CASSPEQGRTDTQYF. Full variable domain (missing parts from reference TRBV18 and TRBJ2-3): NAGVMQNPRHLVRRRGQEARLRCSPMKGHSHVYWYRQLPEEGLKFMVYLQKENIIDESGMPKERFSAEFPKEGPSILRIQQVVRGDSAAYFCASSPEQGRTDTQYFGPGTRLTVL.

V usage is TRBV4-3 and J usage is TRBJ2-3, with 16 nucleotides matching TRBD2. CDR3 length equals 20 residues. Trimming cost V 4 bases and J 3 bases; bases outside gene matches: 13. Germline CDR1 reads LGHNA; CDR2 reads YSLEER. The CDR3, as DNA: TGCGCCAGCAGCCCACTACTTGCCGGGACTAGCGGGAGGGGGACAGATACGCAGTATTTT. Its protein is CASSPLLAGTSGRGTDTQYF.

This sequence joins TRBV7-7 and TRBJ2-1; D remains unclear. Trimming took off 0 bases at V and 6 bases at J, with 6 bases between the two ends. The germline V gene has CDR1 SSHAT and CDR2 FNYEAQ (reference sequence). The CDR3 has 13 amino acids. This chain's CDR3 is CASSLATANEQFF. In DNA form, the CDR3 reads TGTGCCAGCAGCTTAGCAACTGCCAATGAGCAGTTCTTC.

CDR3 in amino acids: CASSTNGGNEQFF. CDR3 nucleotides: TGTGCCAGTAGTACAAATGGCGGCAATGAGCAGTTCTTC. The gene calls are TRBV19 and TRBJ2-1; D is unresolved. The CDR3 loop spans 13 amino acids. Per germline, CDR1 LNHDA and CDR2 SQIVND (reference sequence). Trimming took off 4 bases at V and 6 bases at J, with 10 bases between the two ends.

CDR3 region: CASSRTLNTGELFF. CDR3 coding DNA: TGTGCCAGCAGCCGGACATTGAACACCGGGGAGCTGTTTTTT. V and J are TRBV5-8 and TRBJ2-2; TRBD1 is a possible D gene (5 bases). From germline, CDR1 is SGHTS and CDR2 YDEGEE. V gave up 4 bases and J gave up 1 base, with 8 bases separating them. The CDR3 length is 14 residues.

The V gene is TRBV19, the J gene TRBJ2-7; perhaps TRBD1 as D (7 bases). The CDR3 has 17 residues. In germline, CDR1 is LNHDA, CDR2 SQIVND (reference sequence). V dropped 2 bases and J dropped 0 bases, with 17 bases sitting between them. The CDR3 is CASSIIGGGDGSYEQYF. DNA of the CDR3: TGTGCCAGTAGTATAATAGGAGGGGGCGATGGCTCCTACGAGCAGTACTTC.

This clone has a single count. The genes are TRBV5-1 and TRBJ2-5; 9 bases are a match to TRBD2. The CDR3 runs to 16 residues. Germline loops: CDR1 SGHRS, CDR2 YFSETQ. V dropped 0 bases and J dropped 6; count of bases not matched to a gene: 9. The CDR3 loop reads CASSLEGSGGKKTQYF. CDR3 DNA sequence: TGCGCCAGCAGCTTGGAAGGTAGCGGGGGCAAAAAGACCCAGTACTTC.

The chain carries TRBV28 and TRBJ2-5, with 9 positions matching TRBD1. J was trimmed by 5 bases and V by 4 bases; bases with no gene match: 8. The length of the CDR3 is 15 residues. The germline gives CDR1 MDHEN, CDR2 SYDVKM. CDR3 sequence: CASSSGQGLKETQYF. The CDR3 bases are TGTGCCAGCAGTTCGGGACAGGGATTGAAGGAGACCCAGTACTTC.

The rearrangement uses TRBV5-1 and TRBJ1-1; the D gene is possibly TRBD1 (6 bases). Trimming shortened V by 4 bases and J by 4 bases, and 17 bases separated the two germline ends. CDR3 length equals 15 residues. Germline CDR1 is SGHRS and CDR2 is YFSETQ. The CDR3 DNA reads TGCGCCAGCAGCCCAGCCCCGGGGGGCGGCACTGAAGCTTTCTTT. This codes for CASSPAPGGGTEAFF.

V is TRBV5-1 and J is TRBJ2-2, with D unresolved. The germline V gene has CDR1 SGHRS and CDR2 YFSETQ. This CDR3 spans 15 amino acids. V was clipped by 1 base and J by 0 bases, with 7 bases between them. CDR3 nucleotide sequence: TGCGCCAGCAGCTTGTCTCCAGCGAACACCGGGGAGCTGTTTTTT. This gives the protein CASSLSPANTGELFF.

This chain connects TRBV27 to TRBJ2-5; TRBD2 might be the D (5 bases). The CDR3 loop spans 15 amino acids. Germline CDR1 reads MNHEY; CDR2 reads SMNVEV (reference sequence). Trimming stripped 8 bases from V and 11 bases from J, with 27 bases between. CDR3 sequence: CASHTNVEGVGEQYF. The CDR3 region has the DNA TGTGCCAGCCATACAAACGTAGAGGGAGTAGGAGAGCAGTACTTC.

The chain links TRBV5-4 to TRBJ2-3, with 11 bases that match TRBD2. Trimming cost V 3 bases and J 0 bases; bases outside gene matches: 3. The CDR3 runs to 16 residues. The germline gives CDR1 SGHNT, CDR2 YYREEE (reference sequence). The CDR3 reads CASSSGTSGSTDTQYF. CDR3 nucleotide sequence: TGTGCCAGCAGCTCAGGGACTAGCGGTAGCACAGATACGCAGTATTTT.

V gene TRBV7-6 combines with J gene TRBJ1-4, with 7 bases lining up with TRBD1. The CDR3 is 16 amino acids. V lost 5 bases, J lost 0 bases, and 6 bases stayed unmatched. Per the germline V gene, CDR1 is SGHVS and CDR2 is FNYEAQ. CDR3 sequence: CASSVDRAATNEKLFF. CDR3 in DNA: TGTGCCAGCAGCGTAGACAGGGCTGCAACTAATGAAAAACTGTTTTTT.

CDR3 protein: CASSSHSGRNNEQFF. The CDR3 coding sequence is TGTGCCAGCAGCTCCCACAGCGGCCGTAACAATGAGCAGTTCTTC. The rearrangement links TRBV11-2 to TRBJ2-1; maybe TRBD2 (5 bases). The V and J ends lost 4 bases and 5 bases respectively, with 15 bases between them. This CDR3 has 15 residues. Looked up from germline, CDR1 is SGHAT and CDR2 is FQNNGV.

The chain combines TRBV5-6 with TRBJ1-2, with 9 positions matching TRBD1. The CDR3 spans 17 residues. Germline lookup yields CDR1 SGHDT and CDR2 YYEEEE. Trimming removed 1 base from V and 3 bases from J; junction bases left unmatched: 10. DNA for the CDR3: TGTGCCAGCAGCTTGATTCGCTCGGGACAGGGTGACTATGGCTACACCTTC. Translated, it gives CASSLIRSGQGDYGYTF.

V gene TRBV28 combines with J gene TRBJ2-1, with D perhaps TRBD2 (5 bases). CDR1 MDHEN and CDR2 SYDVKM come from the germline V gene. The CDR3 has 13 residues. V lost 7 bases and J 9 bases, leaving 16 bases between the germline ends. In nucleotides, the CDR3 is TGTGCCAGCATCCGGACTTCCCCAACTGAGCAGTTCTTC. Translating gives CASIRTSPTEQFF.

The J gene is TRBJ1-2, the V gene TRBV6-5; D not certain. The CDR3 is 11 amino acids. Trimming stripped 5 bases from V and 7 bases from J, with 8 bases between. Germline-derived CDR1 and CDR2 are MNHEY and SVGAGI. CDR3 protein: CASSNLGGYTF. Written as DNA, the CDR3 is TGTGCCAGCAGTAACCTAGGTGGCTACACCTTC.

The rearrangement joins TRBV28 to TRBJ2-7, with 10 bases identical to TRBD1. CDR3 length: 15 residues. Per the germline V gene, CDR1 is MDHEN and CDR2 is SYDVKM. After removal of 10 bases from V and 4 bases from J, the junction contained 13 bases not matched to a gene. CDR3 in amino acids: CATNRGQGTAYEQYF. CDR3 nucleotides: TGTGCCACCAACCGGGGACAGGGGACCGCATACGAGCAGTACTTC.